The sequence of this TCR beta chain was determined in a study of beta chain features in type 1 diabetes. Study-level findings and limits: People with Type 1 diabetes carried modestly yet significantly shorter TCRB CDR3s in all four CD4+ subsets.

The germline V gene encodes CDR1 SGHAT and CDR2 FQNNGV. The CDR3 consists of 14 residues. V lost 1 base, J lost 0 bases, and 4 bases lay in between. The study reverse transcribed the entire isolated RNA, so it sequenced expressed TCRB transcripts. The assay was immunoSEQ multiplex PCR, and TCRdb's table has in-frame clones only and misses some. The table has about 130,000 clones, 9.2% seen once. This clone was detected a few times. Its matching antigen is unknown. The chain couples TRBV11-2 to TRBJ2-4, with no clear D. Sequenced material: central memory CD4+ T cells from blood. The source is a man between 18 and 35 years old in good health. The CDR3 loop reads CASSLVVAKNIQYF. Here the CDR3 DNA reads TGTGCCAGCAGCTTAGTAGTAGCCAAAAACATTCAGTACTTC.